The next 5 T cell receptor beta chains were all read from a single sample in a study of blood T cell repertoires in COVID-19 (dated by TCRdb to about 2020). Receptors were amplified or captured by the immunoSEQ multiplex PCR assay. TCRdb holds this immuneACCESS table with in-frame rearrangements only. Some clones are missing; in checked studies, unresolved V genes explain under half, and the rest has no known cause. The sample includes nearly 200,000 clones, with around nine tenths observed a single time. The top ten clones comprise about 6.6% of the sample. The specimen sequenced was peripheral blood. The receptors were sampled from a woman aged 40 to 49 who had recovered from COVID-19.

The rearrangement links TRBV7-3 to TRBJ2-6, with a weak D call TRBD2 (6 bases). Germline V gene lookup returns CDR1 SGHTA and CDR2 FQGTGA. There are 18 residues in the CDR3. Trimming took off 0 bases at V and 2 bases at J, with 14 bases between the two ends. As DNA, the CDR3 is TGTGCCAGCAGCTTAACGGGACTCTCAGCACCTGGGGCCAACGTCCTGACTTTC. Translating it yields CASSLTGLSAPGANVLTF.

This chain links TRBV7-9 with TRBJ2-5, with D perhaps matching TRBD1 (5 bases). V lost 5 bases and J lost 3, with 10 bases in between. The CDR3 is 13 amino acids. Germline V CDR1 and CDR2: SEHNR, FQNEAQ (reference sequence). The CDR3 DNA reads TGTGCCAGCAGCCCTGGGGCAGAAGAGACCCAGTACTTC. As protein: CASSPGAEETQYF.

The CDR3 protein is CASSGGQATNEKLFF. The CDR3 nucleotides read TGCGCCAGCAGCGGTGGACAGGCAACTAATGAAAAACTGTTTTTT. This rearrangement joins TRBV5-1 to TRBJ1-4; 7 bases line up with TRBD1. The V gene's germline CDR1 is SGHRS and CDR2 YFSETQ. The CDR3 covers 15 residues. Trimming cost V 4 bases and J 0 bases; bases outside gene matches: 3.

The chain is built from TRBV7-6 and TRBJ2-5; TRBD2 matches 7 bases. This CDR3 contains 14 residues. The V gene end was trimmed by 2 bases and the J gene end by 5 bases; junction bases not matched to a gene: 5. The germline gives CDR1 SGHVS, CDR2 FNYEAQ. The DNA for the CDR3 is TGTGCCAGCAGCTTACAGCGGGACTCGGAGACCCAGTACTTC. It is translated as CASSLQRDSETQYF.

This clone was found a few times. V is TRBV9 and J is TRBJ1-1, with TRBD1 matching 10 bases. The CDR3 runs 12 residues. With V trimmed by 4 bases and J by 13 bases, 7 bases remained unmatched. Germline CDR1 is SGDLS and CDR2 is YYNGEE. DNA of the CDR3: TGTGCCAGCAGCCGTGGGACAGGGGAGGTTTTCTTT. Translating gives CASSRGTGEVFF. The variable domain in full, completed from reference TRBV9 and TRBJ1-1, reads DSGVTQTPKHLITATGQRVTLRCSPRSGDLSVYWYQQSLDQGLQFLIQYYNGEERAKGNILERFSAQQFPDLHSELNLSSLELGDSALYFCASSRGTGEVFFGQGTRLTVV.